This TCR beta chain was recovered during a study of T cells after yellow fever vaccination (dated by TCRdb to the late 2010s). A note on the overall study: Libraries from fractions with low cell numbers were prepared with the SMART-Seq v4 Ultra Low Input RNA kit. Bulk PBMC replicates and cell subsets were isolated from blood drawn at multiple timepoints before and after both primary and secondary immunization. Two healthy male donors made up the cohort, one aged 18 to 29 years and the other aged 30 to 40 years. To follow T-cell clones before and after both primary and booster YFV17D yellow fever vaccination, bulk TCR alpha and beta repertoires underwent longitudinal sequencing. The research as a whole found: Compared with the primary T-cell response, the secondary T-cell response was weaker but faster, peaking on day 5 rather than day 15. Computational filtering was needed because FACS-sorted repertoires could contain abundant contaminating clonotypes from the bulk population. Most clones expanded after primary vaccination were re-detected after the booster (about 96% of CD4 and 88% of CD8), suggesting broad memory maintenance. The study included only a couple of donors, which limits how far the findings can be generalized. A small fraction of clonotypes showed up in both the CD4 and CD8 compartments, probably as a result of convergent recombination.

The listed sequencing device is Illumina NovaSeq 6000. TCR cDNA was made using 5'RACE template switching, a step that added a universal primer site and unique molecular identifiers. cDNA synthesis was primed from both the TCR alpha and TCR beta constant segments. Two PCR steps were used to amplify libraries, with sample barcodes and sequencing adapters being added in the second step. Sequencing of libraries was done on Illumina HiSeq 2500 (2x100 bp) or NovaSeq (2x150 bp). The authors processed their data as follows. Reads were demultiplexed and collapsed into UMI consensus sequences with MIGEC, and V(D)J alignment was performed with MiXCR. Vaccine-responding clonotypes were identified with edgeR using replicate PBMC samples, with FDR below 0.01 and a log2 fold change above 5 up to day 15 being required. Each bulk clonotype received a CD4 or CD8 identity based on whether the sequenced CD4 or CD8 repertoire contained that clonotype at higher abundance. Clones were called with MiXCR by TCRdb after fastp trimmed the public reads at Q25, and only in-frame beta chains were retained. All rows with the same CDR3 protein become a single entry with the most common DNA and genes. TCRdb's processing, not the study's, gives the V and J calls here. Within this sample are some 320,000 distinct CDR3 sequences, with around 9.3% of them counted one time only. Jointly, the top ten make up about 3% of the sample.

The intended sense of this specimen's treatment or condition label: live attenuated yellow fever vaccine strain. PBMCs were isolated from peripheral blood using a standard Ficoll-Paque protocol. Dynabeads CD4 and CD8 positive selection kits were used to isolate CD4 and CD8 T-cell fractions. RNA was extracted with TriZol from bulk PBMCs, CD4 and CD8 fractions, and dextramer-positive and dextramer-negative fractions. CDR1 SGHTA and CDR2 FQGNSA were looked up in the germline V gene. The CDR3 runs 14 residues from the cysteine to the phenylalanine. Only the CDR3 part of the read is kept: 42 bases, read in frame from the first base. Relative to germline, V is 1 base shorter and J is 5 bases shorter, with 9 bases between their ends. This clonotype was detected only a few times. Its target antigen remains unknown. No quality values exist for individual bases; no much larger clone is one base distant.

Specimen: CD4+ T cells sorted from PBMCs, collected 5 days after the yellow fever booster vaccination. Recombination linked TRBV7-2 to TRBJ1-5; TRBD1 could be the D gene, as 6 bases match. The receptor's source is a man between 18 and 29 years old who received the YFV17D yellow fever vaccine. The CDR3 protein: CASSLEQGHQPQHF. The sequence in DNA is TGTGCCAGCAGCTTAGAACAGGGCCATCAGCCCCAGCATTTT. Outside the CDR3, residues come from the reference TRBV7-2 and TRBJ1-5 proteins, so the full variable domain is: GAGVSQSPSNKVTEKGKDVELRCDPISGHTALYWYRQSLGQGLEFLIYFQGNSAPDKSGLPSDRFSAERTGGSVSTLTIQRTQQEDSAVYLCASSLEQGHQPQHFGDGTRLSIL.